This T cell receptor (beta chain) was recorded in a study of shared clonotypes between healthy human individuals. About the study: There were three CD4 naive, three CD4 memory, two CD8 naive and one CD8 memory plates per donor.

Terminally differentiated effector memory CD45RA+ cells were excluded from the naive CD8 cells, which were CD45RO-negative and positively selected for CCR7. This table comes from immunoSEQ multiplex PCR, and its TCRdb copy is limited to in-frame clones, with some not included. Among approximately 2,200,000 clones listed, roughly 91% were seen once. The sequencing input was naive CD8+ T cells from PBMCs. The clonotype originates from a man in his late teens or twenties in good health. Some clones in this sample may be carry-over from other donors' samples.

CDR3 in amino acids: CASRRLAGATDTQYF. Here the CDR3 DNA reads TGTGCCAGCAGACGACTAGCGGGGGCCACAGATACGCAGTATTTT. The chain recombines TRBV7-9 with TRBJ2-3, with TRBD2 matching 12 bases. The CDR3 is 15 amino acids. V lost 6 bases, J lost 2 bases, and 3 bases stayed unmatched. The germline V gene encodes CDR1 SEHNR and CDR2 FQNEAQ (reference sequence). Using reference TRBV7-9 and TRBJ2-3 for the parts outside the CDR3, the full variable domain is DTGVSQNPRHKITKRGQNVTFRCDPISEHNRLYWYRQTLGQGPEFLTYFQNEAQLEKSRLLSDRFSAERPKGSFSTLEIQRTEQGDSAMYLCASRRLAGATDTQYFGPGTRLTVL.